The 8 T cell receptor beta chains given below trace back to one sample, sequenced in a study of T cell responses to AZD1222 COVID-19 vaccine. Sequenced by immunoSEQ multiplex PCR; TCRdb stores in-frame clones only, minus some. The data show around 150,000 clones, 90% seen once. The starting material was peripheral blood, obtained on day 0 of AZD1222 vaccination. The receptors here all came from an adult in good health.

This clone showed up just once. CDR3 DNA sequence: TGTGCCAGCTCAACGGGAGGGGTTAATGAAAAACTGTTTTTT. This codes for CASSTGGVNEKLFF. The chain links TRBV28 to TRBJ1-4, with a possible D match to TRBD1 (5 bases). Germline lookup yields CDR1 MDHEN and CDR2 SYDVKM. This CDR3 has 14 residues. Trimming left V 8 bases short and J 4 bases short, with 14 bases between.

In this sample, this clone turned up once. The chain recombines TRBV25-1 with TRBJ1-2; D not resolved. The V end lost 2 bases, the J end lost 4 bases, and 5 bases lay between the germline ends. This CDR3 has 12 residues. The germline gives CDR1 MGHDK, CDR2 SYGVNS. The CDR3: CASSENRYGYTF. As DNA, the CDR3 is TGTGCCAGCAGTGAAAACCGCTATGGCTACACCTTC.

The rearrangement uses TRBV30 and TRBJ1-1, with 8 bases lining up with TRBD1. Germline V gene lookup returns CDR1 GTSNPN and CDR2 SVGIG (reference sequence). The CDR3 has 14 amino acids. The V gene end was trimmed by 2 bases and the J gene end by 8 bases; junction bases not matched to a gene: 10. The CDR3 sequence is CAWSTGQGTSEAFF. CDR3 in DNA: TGTGCCTGGAGTACAGGACAGGGTACCTCCGAAGCTTTCTTT. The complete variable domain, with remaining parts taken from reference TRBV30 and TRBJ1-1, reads SQTIHQWPATLVQPVGSPLSLECTVEGTSNPNLYWYRQAAGRGLQLLFYSVGIGQISSEVPQNLSASRPQDRQFILSSKKLLLSDSGFYLCAWSTGQGTSEAFFGQGTRLTVV.

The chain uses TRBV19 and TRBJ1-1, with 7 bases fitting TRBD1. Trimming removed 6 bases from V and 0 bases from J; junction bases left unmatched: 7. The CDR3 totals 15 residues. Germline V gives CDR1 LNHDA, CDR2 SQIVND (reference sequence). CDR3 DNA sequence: TGTGCCAGTAGCAGATTGGACAGGCTGAACACTGAAGCTTTCTTT. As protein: CASSRLDRLNTEAFF.

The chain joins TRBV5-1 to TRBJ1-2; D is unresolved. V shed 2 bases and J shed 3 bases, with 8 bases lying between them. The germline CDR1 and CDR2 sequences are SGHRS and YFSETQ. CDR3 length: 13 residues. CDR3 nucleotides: TGCGCCAGCAGCTTCCTAGTAGACTATGGCTACACCTTC. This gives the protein CASSFLVDYGYTF.

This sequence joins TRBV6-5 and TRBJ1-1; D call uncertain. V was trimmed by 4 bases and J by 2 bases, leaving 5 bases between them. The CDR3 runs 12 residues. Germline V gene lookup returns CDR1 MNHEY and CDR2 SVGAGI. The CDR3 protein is CASSFLNTEAFF. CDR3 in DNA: TGTGCCAGCAGTTTCTTAAACACTGAAGCTTTCTTT.

This CDR3 is CTTEGNGYTF. DNA of the CDR3: TGCACCACAGAGGGGAATGGCTACACCTTC. The chain couples TRBV29-1 to TRBJ1-2; D possibly corresponds to TRBD1 (5 bases). CDR3 size: 10 residues. Germline lookup yields CDR1 SQVTM and CDR2 ANQGSEA.

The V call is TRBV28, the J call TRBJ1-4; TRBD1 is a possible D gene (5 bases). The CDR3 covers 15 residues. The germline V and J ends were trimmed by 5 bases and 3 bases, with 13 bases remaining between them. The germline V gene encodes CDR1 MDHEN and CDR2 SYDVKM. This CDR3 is CASSPMGHSNEKLFF. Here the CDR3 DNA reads TGTGCCAGCAGTCCGATGGGGCATTCTAATGAAAAACTGTTTTTT. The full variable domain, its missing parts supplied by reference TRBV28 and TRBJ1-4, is DVKVTQSSRYLVKRTGEKVFLECVQDMDHENMFWYRQDPGLGLRLIYFSYDVKMKEKGDIPEGYSVSREKKERFSLILESASTNQTSMYLCASSPMGHSNEKLFFGSGTQLSVL.